This T cell receptor beta chain was sequenced during a study of blood T cells in healthy people across ages. Study overall: Researchers report that template switching captured about one barcoded beta molecule per two T cells.

Every sample gave at least 5.5 micrograms of total RNA when it was extracted. Germline V gene sequence: CDR1 MDHEN, CDR2 SYDVKM. The CDR3 is made up of 14 amino acids. V was trimmed by 6 bases and J by 3 bases, leaving 14 bases between them. Primed by a sample-barcoded 5' primer and a J-beta primer mix, a second PCR proceeded for roughly 6 to 12 cycles. Every single cDNA molecule received a tag from a template-switch adaptor with 12 random nucleotides. One entry per CDR3 protein results from TCRdb running MiXCR on the 5' RACE reads. The repertoire holds roughly 900,000 distinct CDR3 sequences, around 48% seen once, with 10% to 15% in the top ten.

The specimen sequenced was blood. The receptor's source is a man aged 25-40 years in good health. J is TRBJ1-1 and V is TRBV28; D remains unclear. CDR3 protein: CASRSGREDTEAFF. The CDR3 coding sequence is TGTGCCAGCAGATCCGGGAGGGAGGACACTGAAGCTTTCTTT.